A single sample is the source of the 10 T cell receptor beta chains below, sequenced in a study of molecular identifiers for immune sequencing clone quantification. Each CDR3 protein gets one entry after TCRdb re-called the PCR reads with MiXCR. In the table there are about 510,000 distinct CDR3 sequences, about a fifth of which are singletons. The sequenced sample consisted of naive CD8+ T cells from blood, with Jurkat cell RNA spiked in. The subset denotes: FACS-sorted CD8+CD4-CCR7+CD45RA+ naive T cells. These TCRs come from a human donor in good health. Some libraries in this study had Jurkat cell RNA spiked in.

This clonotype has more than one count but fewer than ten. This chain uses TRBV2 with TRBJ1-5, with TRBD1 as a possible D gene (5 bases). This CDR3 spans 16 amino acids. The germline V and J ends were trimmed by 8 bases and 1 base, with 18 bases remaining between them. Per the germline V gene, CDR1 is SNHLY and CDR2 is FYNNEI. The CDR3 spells CASGSVSGGSNQPQHF. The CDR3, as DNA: TGTGCCAGCGGGTCAGTTTCGGGGGGGAGCAATCAGCCCCAGCATTTT.

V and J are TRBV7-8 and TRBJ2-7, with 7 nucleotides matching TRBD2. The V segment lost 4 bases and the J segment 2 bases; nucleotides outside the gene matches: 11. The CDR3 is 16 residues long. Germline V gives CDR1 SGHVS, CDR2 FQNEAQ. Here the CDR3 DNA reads TGTGCCAGCAGCTCCAGGGCCGGGGGAGGGACCTACGAGCAGTACTTC. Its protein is CASSSRAGGGTYEQYF.

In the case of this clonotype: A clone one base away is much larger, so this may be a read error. The DNA for the CDR3 is TGCAGCGTTGGATCCGGGACAGGGGCCTACGAGCAGTACTTC. It is translated as CSVGSGTGAYEQYF. The V call is TRBV29-1, the J call TRBJ2-7, with 10 bases matching TRBD1. The V segment lost 4 bases and the J segment 2 bases; nucleotides outside the gene matches: 5. The CDR3 contains 14 residues. Germline V gene lookup returns CDR1 SQVTM and CDR2 ANQGSEA.

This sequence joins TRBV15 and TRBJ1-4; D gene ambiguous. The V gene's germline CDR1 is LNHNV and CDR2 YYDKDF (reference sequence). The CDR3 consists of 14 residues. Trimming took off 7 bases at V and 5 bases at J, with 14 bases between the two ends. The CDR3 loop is CATMERTINEKLFF. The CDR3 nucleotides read TGTGCCACCATGGAACGGACGATCAATGAAAAACTGTTTTTT.

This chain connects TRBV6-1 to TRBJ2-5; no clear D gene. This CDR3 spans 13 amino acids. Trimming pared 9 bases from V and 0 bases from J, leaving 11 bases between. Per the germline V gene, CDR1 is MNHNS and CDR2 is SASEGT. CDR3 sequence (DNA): TGTGCCAGTAAAGTTCAGTACCAAGAGACCCAGTACTTC. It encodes CASKVQYQETQYF.

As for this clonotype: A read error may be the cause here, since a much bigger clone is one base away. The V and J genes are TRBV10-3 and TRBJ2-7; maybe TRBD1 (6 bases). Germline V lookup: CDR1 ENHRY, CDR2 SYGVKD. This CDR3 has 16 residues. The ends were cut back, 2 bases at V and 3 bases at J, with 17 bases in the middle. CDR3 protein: CAISETPDSYNYEQYF. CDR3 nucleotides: TGTGCCATCAGTGAGACTCCGGACAGCTACAACTACGAGCAGTACTTC.

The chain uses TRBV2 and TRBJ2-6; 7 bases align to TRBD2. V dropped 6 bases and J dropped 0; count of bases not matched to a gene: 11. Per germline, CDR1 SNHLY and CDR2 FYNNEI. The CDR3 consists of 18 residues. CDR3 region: CASSIGGEPSSGANVLTF. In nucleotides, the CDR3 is TGTGCCAGCAGCATTGGGGGGGAACCAAGCTCTGGGGCCAACGTCCTGACTTTC.

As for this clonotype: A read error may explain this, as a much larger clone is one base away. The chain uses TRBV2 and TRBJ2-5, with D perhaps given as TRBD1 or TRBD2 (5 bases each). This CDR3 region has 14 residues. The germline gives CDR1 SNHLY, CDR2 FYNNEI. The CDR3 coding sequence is TGTGCCGGCAGTGAAGCCGGGACCGAAGAGACCCAGTACTTC. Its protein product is CAGSEAGTEETQYF.

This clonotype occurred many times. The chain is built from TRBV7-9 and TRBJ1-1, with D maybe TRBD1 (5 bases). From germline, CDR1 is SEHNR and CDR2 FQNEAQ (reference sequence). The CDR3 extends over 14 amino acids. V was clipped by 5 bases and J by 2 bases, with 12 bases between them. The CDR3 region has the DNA TGTGCCAGCAGCCGGGACGGATTAAACACTGAAGCTTTCTTT. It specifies CASSRDGLNTEAFF.

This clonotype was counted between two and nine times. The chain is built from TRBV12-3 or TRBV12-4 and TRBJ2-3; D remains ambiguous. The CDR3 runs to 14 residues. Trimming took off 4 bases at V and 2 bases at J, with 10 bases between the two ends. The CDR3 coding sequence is TGTGCCAGCAGTTGGGCAGAAGCCACAGATACGCAGTATTTT. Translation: CASSWAEATDTQYF.